This TCR beta chain is from a study of cytomegalovirus exposure and HLA in healthy donors. Study-level findings and limits: HLA restriction was apparent for most CMV-associated TCR beta chains in a later analysis. In an earlier analysis, most TCR beta V segments were productive about 87% or about 30% of the time. Presence/absence analyses supposed approximately even sequencing depth among donors. Three CMV-associated chains were confirmed in vitro to be specific for CMV antigens.

This clone was picked up one time. The antigen remains undetermined. Germline CDR1 and CDR2: LNHDA and SQIVND (reference sequence). Trimming removed 7 bases from V and 2 bases from J; junction bases left unmatched: 8. The CDR3 totals 15 residues. Amplification used 60 Vbeta primers and 13 Jbeta primers. TCRdb's copy holds only in-frame clones and misses some; the assay was immunoSEQ multiplex PCR. Of about 120,000 clones detected, around three quarters appear once; the ten largest clones hold 2.5% to 3.5%. The genes are TRBV19 and TRBJ1-5; 7 bases fit TRBD1. This TCR came from a middle-aged woman in good health and CMV-seropositive. Sequenced sample: PBMCs. CDR3 sequence: CASTSTGRRNQPQHF. The CDR3 DNA sequence: TGTGCCAGTACTTCGACAGGGCGCCGCAATCAGCCCCAGCATTTT. The full variable domain, completed using reference TRBV19 and TRBJ1-5, is DGGITQSPKYLFRKEGQNVTLSCEQNLNHDAMYWYRQDPGQGLRLIYYSQIVNDFQKGDIAEGYSVSREKKESFPLTVTSAQKNPTAFYLCASTSTGRRNQPQHFGDGTRLSIL.